The entry below describes one T cell receptor (beta chain). TCRdb reanalyzed the 5' RACE reads and collapses them to one entry per CDR3 protein, without DNA. Its table records 400,000 to 450,000 distinct CDR3 sequences. This specimen comes from a study of T cells expressing NK-cell markers. Study background: Sorted CD3+CD56-NKG2C+, CD3+CD56+NKG2C+ and CD3+CD56+NKG2C- T cells supplied the TCR beta repertoires.

The specimen sequenced was blood T cells: a sorted CD56 or NKG2C T cell subset, CD4+ or CD8+ T cells, or bulk PBMC T cells (not recorded which). The TCR comes from a woman between 18 and 69 years old in good health.

The CDR3 reads CATRSGVSSYNEQFF. This chain joins TRBV15 and TRBJ2-1. The CDR3 length is 15 residues. CDR1 is LNHNV and CDR2 is YYDKDF in the germline V gene (reference sequence).